This entry lists 30 T cell receptor beta chains sequenced from one sample in a study of blood T cell repertoires in COVID-19 (dated by TCRdb to 2019 to 2021). Library preparation employed the immunoSEQ multiplex PCR assay. TCRdb took this table from immuneACCESS and kept in-frame rearrangements with V and J called. Such tables lack part of the clones; where checked against another copy, unresolved V genes explain under half of the gap, and the rest is unexplained. The sample has roughly 150,000 clones on record, approximately 80% of them singletons. Clones ranked in the top ten supply 8% of the sample. Sample: PBMCs or T cells enriched from blood (not recorded which). All receptors derive from a woman in her 50s who had recovered from COVID-19.

This clone was picked up a small number of times. This chain uses TRBV3-1 (or the pseudogene TRBV3-2) with TRBJ1-2; 9 bases align to TRBD1. Per the germline V gene, CDR1 is LGHDT and CDR2 is YNNKEL (reference sequence). V dropped 2 bases and J dropped 2; count of bases not matched to a gene: 6. The CDR3 totals 16 residues. CDR3 sequence reads: CASSQWSGTGNYGYTF. In DNA form, the CDR3 reads TGTGCCAGCAGCCAATGGAGCGGGACAGGGAACTATGGCTACACCTTC.

This clone was found once. CDR3 residues: CASSVRLAGDYNEQFF. For the CDR3, the DNA is TGTGCCAGCAGTGTAAGACTAGCGGGAGACTACAATGAGCAGTTCTTC. The chain carries TRBV6-1 and TRBJ2-1; 12 nucleotides agree with TRBD2. The germline V gene encodes CDR1 MNHNS and CDR2 SASEGT. The CDR3 totals 16 residues. V shed 4 bases and J 3 bases; nucleotides not matched to a gene: 4.

The chain recombines TRBV19 with TRBJ1-2; no firm D call. The CDR3 spans 15 residues. V lost 5 bases, J lost 0 bases, and 13 bases lay in between. CDR1 and CDR2 from the germline V gene are LNHDA and SQIVND (reference sequence). CDR3 residues: CASSPSVGANYGYTF. For the CDR3, the DNA is TGTGCCAGTAGTCCCTCGGTGGGAGCTAACTATGGCTACACCTTC.

This clone was counted only a few times. The V gene is TRBV11-3, the J gene TRBJ1-2; a weak D match, TRBD1 (5 bases). The germline V gene has CDR1 SGHNT and CDR2 YENEEA. This CDR3 contains 12 residues. V was clipped by 5 bases and J by 4 bases, with 8 bases between them. The CDR3 loop is CASSRGSYGYTF. CDR3 sequence (DNA): TGTGCCAGCAGCAGGGGAAGCTATGGCTACACCTTC. The variable domain in full, completed from reference TRBV11-3 and TRBJ1-2, reads EAGVVQSPRYKIIEKKQPVAFWCNPISGHNTLYWYLQNLGQGPELLIRYENEEAVDDSQLPKDRFSAERLKGVDSTLKIQPAELGDSAVYLCASSRGSYGYTFGSGTRLTVV.

This CDR3 is CASRDRDIGNTIYF. The CDR3 DNA reads as TGTGCCAGCAGAGACCGGGACATCGGAAACACCATATATTTT. This chain links TRBV6-6 with TRBJ1-3, with a weak D call TRBD1 (6 bases). This CDR3 contains 14 residues. Deletions cut 6 bases from V and 4 bases from J, with 13 bases between. The germline gives CDR1 MNHNY, CDR2 SVGAGI (reference sequence).

The V gene is TRBV4-2, the J gene TRBJ1-5; weak D call: TRBD1 (5 bases). CDR3 length: 17 residues. The V gene lost 1 base and the J gene lost 4 bases, with 17 bases spanning the gap. Germline-derived CDR1 and CDR2 are LGHNA and YNFKEQ. In nucleotides, the CDR3 is TGTGCCAGCAGCCAAGCAGTTGATTCCCGGGGGAATCAGCCCCAGCATTTT. This gives the protein CASSQAVDSRGNQPQHF.

This sequence joins TRBV29-1 and TRBJ2-2, with 12 bases fitting TRBD1. Germline CDR1 is SQVTM and CDR2 is ANQGSEA. V shed 4 bases and J 7 bases; nucleotides not matched to a gene: 7. The CDR3 sequence is 15 residues long. CDR3: CSVGSGQGAIGELFF. The CDR3 DNA is TGCAGCGTTGGTTCGGGACAGGGGGCAATCGGGGAGCTGTTTTTT.

This chain connects TRBV6-5 to TRBJ2-7; TRBD2 matches 14 bases. There are 16 residues in the CDR3. CDR1 and CDR2 from the germline V gene are MNHEY and SVGAGI. With V trimmed by 2 bases and J by 4 bases, 4 bases remained unmatched. This chain's CDR3 is CASSYTGTSGRYEQYF. The DNA of the CDR3 is TGTGCCAGCAGTTACACTGGGACTAGCGGGAGATACGAGCAGTACTTC.

The chain employs TRBV7-8 and TRBJ2-2; 10 bases agree with TRBD2. After removal of 1 base from V and 7 bases from J, the junction contained 6 bases not matched to a gene. Germline values: CDR1 SGHVS, CDR2 FQNEAQ. This CDR3 spans 16 amino acids. CDR3 sequence (DNA): TGTGCCAGCAGCTTAGGCGGGCTAGCGGGGGTCGGGGAGCTGTTTTTT. Translated, it gives CASSLGGLAGVGELFF. The full variable domain, rest sourced from reference TRBV7-8 and TRBJ2-2, is GAGVSQSPRYKVAKRGQDVALRCDPISGHVSLFWYQQALGQGPEFLTYFQNEAQLDKSGLPSDRFFAERPEGSVSTLKIQRTQQEDSAVYLCASSLGGLAGVGELFFGEGSRLTVL.

V and J are TRBV2 and TRBJ1-2; no clear D. Between the trimmed V and J ends, which lost 6 bases and 7 bases, there was a span of 21 bases. Germline V gene lookup returns CDR1 SNHLY and CDR2 FYNNEI. The CDR3 extends over 15 amino acids. This CDR3 reads CASRTTIKVGSGYTF. CDR3 coding DNA: TGTGCCAGCAGAACTACGATTAAGGTCGGTTCTGGCTACACCTTC.

This clone was observed a handful of times. The chain has TRBV28 and TRBJ2-7; D possibly corresponds to TRBD1 (5 bases). V lost 1 base to trimming and J lost 7 bases, with 11 bases between them. From germline, CDR1 is MDHEN and CDR2 SYDVKM. There are 13 residues in the CDR3. CDR3 nucleotides: TGTGCCAGCAGTTTATCCCGTAGGGGAGAGCAGTACTTC. Translated: CASSLSRRGEQYF.

V and J are TRBV6-2 or TRBV6-3 and TRBJ2-2; TRBD1 aligns across 7 bases. The CDR3 has 15 residues. Germline values: CDR1 MNHEY, CDR2 SVGEGT. Unmatched junction bases numbered 10, after V lost 6 bases and J lost 6 bases. In nucleotides, the CDR3 is TGTGCCAGCAGCCGCCGAGGGGGCAGGGCCGGGGAGCTGTTTTTT. This sequence encodes CASSRRGGRAGELFF.

J is TRBJ2-2 and V is TRBV9; 7 bases match TRBD2. CDR1 is SGDLS, CDR2 YYNGEE, per germline. This CDR3 region has 14 residues. V gave up 0 bases and J gave up 7 bases; unmatched junction bases: 3. In DNA form, the CDR3 reads TGTGCCAGCAGCGTAGCGGGAGGAAGCGGGGAGCTGTTTTTT. As protein: CASSVAGGSGELFF.

The CDR3 reads CASSLGANTEAFF. CDR3 bases: TGTGCCAGCAGCTTGGGGGCCAACACTGAAGCTTTCTTT. The chain carries TRBV11-2 and TRBJ1-1; D is perhaps TRBD1 (6 bases). The CDR3 totals 13 residues. Per the germline V gene, CDR1 is SGHAT and CDR2 is FQNNGV. Trimming pared 3 bases from V and 2 bases from J, leaving 7 bases between.

The V call is TRBV24-1, the J call TRBJ2-1, with TRBD1 matching over 10 bases. CDR1 is KGHDR and CDR2 is SFDVKD in the germline V gene. The length of the CDR3 is 15 residues. Losses at the gene ends were 4 bases for V and 9 bases for J; bases not matched to a gene: 8. CDR3 in amino acids: CATSETDRGPGEQFF. The CDR3 DNA reads as TGTGCCACCAGTGAGACCGACAGGGGGCCTGGTGAGCAGTTCTTC.

This chain connects TRBV5-1 to TRBJ2-1; 8 positions agree with TRBD2. Germline V gives CDR1 SGHRS, CDR2 YFSETQ. Losses at the gene ends were 4 bases for V and 3 bases for J; bases not matched to a gene: 21. The CDR3 totals 20 residues. DNA of the CDR3: TGCGCCAGCAGCCGGACGGGGGGCGCGGGTCTAGCGGGTTTCTACAATGAGCAGTTCTTC. As protein: CASSRTGGAGLAGFYNEQFF.

In its sample, this clone was seen a few times. This chain joins TRBV7-2 and TRBJ1-3, with TRBD1 matching over 7 bases. V was clipped by 8 bases and J by 8 bases; unmatched bases: 9. Germline V gene lookup returns CDR1 SGHTA and CDR2 FQGNSA. The CDR3 sequence is 13 residues long. CDR3 coding DNA: TGTGCCAGCGGACCGACAGGGCGGGACACCATATATTTT. Its translation: CASGPTGRDTIYF.

This chain uses TRBV6-5 with TRBJ2-1; the match to TRBD2 covers 10 bases. The CDR3 consists of 14 residues. Germline CDR1 and CDR2: MNHEY and SVGAGI. V gave up 8 bases and J gave up 7 bases; unmatched junction bases: 8. CDR3 bases: TGTGCCAGCCGCACTAGCGGGGACTTTAATGAGCAGTTCTTC. Protein: CASRTSGDFNEQFF.

Here the CDR3 reads CASSLTKGQGNYGYTF. For the CDR3, the DNA is TGTGCCAGCTCACTCACGAAAGGACAGGGGAACTATGGCTACACCTTC. The genes are TRBV18 and TRBJ1-2; 9 bases line up with TRBD1. This CDR3 spans 16 amino acids. CDR1 KGHSH and CDR2 LQKENI come from the germline V gene. J gave up 2 bases and V 4 bases, and 8 bases lay outside the gene matches. Filled out from reference TRBV18 and TRBJ1-2, the complete variable domain reads NAGVMQNPRHLVRRRGQEARLRCSPMKGHSHVYWYRQLPEEGLKFMVYLQKENIIDESGMPKERFSAEFPKEGPSILRIQQVVRGDSAAYFCASSLTKGQGNYGYTFGSGTRLTVV.

The V and J genes are TRBV7-2 and TRBJ1-2; D possibly corresponds to TRBD1 (5 bases). V lost 4 bases, J lost 0 bases, and 9 bases lay in between. Germline V gives CDR1 SGHTA, CDR2 FQGNSA. CDR3 size: 14 residues. Here the CDR3 reads CASSSQGANYGYTF. The DNA of the CDR3 is TGTGCCAGCAGCTCCCAAGGGGCTAACTATGGCTACACCTTC.

In its sample, this clone was seen once. This sequence joins TRBV2 and TRBJ2-2; 13 bases are shared with TRBD2. CDR3 length: 15 residues. The germline V gene has CDR1 SNHLY and CDR2 FYNNEI. After removal of 7 bases from V and 3 bases from J, the junction contained 2 bases not matched to a gene. This chain's CDR3 is CASKGLAGYTGELFF. The CDR3 coding sequence is TGTGCCAGCAAGGGACTAGCGGGGTACACCGGGGAGCTGTTTTTT.

The table lists this clone with a few counts. V usage is TRBV9 and J usage is TRBJ1-3; no reliable D call. CDR3 length equals 14 residues. CDR1 is SGDLS and CDR2 is YYNGEE in the germline V gene. Deletions cut 6 bases from V and 4 bases from J, with 14 bases between. Here the CDR3 reads CASNAGVGGNTIYF. The DNA for the CDR3 is TGTGCCAGCAATGCCGGGGTGGGGGGAAACACCATATATTTT.

V gene TRBV6-5 combines with J gene TRBJ2-7; a possible D gene is TRBD1 (6 bases). CDR3 length: 15 amino acids. Between the trimmed V and J ends, which lost 2 bases and 3 bases, there was a span of 14 bases. Germline loops: CDR1 MNHEY, CDR2 SVGAGI. CDR3 in DNA: TGTGCCAGCAGTTACCGGGACAAGGGGAACTACGAGCAGTACTTC. It encodes CASSYRDKGNYEQYF.

A single count supports this clone. Distinct nucleotide sequences in the sample also encode this CDR3. The chain has TRBV5-4 and TRBJ1-1; no reliable D call. Germline V gene data show CDR1 as SGHNT and CDR2 as YYREEE (reference sequence). The CDR3 has 12 residues. Deletions cut 0 bases from V and 4 bases from J, with 4 bases between. The CDR3 reads CASSLDSTEAFF. The CDR3 nucleotides read TGTGCCAGCAGCTTGGATAGCACTGAAGCTTTCTTT.

V usage is TRBV3-1 (or the pseudogene TRBV3-2) and J usage is TRBJ2-7; D might be TRBD1 (6 bases). Deletions cut 5 bases from V and 2 bases from J, with 13 bases between. The CDR3 extends over 14 amino acids. Germline V CDR1 and CDR2: LGHDT, YNNKEL (reference sequence). DNA of the CDR3: TGTGCCAGCAGCTCGCGACAGGTTACCTACGAGCAGTACTTC. Protein product: CASSSRQVTYEQYF.

The chain recombines TRBV7-2 with TRBJ1-5; D gene ambiguous. V lost 4 bases and J lost 0, with 10 bases in between. The germline V gene encodes CDR1 SGHTA and CDR2 FQGNSA. The CDR3 is 15 residues long. CDR3 in amino acids: CASSWQYNSNQPQHF. In nucleotides, the CDR3 is TGTGCCAGCAGCTGGCAGTATAATAGCAATCAGCCCCAGCATTTT.

This clone was picked up a small number of times. The genes are TRBV11-3 and TRBJ2-7; 7 nucleotides agree with TRBD1. The CDR3 covers 15 residues. Trimming at V came to 0 bases and at J to 2 bases, leaving 4 bases not matched to a gene. Per germline, CDR1 SGHNT and CDR2 YENEEA. For the CDR3, the DNA is TGTGCCAGCAGCTTAGATTTCGGGACAGCCTACGAGCAGTACTTC. Its translation is CASSLDFGTAYEQYF. Together with reference TRBV11-3 and TRBJ2-7, the CDR3 gives the full variable domain: EAGVVQSPRYKIIEKKQPVAFWCNPISGHNTLYWYLQNLGQGPELLIRYENEEAVDDSQLPKDRFSAERLKGVDSTLKIQPAELGDSAVYLCASSLDFGTAYEQYFGPGTRLTVT.

The chain employs TRBV5-6 and TRBJ2-3; D ambiguous. Germline loops: CDR1 SGHDT, CDR2 YYEEEE. V was trimmed by 0 bases and J by 4 bases, leaving 6 bases between them. The CDR3 totals 13 residues. DNA for the CDR3: TGTGCCAGCAGCTTGGGTGGCCCAGATACGCAGTATTTT. Amino acids: CASSLGGPDTQYF.

This clone was detected ten times or more. The gene calls are TRBV6-2 or TRBV6-3 and TRBJ1-1; TRBD1 is a possible D gene (6 bases). The CDR3 loop spans 16 amino acids. The germline gives CDR1 MNHEY, CDR2 SVGEGT. The ends were cut back, 5 bases at V and 2 bases at J, with 18 bases in the middle. The CDR3 region has the DNA TGTGCCAGCAGTCCACCCACAGGGTACGTTAACACTGAAGCTTTCTTT. It encodes CASSPPTGYVNTEAFF.

The chain is built from TRBV28 and TRBJ2-1, with TRBD1 as a possible D gene (5 bases). CDR3 size: 14 residues. Trimming stripped 4 bases from V and 6 bases from J, with 13 bases between. Germline V gene sequence: CDR1 MDHEN, CDR2 SYDVKM. CDR3 residues: CASSSNPGLNEQFF. CDR3 sequence (DNA): TGTGCCAGCAGTTCGAATCCAGGGCTCAATGAGCAGTTCTTC.